The T cell receptor (beta chain) described here comes from a study of blood T cell repertoires in COVID-19. This clone was observed a few times. CDR1 MDHEN and CDR2 SYDVKM come from the germline V gene. V dropped 2 bases and J dropped 11 bases, with 7 bases sitting between them. This CDR3 comprises 11 residues. How the authors handled the data: Nucleated cell counts were estimated from reference gene primer amplification. Method: immunoSEQ multiplex PCR; TCRdb's copy keeps in-frame clones and lacks some. The D gene and trimming were derived from the DNA, and the V and J assignments and clone size from that table. The sample has about 90,000 clones; around four fifths are singletons.

What was sequenced was peripheral blood. The receptor comes from a woman aged 65 to 85 with active or convalescent COVID-19. This sequence joins TRBV28 and TRBJ1-5; D not certain. The CDR3 here is CASSLRGSQHF. The DNA for the CDR3 is TGTGCCAGCAGTTTACGGGGTTCCCAGCATTTT. The variable domain in full, completed from reference TRBV28 and TRBJ1-5, reads DVKVTQSSRYLVKRTGEKVFLECVQDMDHENMFWYRQDPGLGLRLIYFSYDVKMKEKGDIPEGYSVSREKKERFSLILESASTNQTSMYLCASSLRGSQHFGDGTRLSIL.